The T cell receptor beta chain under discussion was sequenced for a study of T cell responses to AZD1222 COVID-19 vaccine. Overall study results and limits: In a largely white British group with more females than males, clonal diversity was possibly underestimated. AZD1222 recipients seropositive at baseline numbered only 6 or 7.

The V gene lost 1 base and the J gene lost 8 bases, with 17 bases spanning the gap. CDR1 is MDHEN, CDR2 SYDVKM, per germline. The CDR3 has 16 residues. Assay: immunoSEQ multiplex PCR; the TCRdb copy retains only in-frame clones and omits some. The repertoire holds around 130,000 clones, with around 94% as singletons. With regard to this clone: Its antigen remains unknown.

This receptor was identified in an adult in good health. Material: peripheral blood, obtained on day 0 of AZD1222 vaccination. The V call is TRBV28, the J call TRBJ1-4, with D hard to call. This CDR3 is CASSLFSISGREKLFF. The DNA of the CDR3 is TGTGCCAGCAGTTTATTTTCCATCAGTGGACGGGAAAAACTGTTTTTT.